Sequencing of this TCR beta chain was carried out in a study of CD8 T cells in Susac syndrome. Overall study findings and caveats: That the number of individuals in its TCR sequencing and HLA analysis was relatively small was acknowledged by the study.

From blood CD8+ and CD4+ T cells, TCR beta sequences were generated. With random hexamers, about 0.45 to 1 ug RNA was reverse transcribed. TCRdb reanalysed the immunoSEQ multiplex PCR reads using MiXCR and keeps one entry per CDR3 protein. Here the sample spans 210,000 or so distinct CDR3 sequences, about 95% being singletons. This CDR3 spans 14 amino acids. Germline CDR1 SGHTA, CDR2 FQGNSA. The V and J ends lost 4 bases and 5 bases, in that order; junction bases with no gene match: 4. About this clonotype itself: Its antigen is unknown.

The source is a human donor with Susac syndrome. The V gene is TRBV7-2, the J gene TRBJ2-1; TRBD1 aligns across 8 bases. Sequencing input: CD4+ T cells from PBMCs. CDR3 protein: CASSYGTGHNEQFF. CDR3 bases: TGTGCCAGCAGCTACGGGACAGGTCACAATGAGCAGTTCTTC. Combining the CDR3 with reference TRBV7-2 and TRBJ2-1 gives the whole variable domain GAGVSQSPSNKVTEKGKDVELRCDPISGHTALYWYRQSLGQGLEFLIYFQGNSAPDKSGLPSDRFSAERTGGSVSTLTIQRTQQEDSAVYLCASSYGTGHNEQFFGPGTRLTVL.